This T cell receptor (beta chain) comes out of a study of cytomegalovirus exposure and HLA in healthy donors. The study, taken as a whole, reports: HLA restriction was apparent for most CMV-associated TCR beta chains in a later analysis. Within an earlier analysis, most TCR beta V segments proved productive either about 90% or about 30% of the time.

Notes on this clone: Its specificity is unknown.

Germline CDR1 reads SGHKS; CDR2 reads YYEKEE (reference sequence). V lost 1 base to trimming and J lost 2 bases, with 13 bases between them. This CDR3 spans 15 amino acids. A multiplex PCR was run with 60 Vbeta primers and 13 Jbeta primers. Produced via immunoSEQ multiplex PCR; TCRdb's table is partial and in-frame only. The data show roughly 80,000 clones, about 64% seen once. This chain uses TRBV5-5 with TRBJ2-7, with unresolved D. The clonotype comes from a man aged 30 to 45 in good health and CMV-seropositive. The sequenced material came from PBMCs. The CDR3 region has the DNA TGTGCCAGCAGCTTGAGCGTCACATCTACCTACGAGCAGTACTTC. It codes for CASSLSVTSTYEQYF.